What follows are 16 T cell receptor beta chains derived from one specimen sequenced in a study of blood T cell repertoires in COVID-19. Sequencing used immunoSEQ multiplex PCR; TCRdb keeps in-frame clones, though not all of them. Altogether 330,000 or so clones are present, approximately 86% being singletons, with the ten largest covering around 10%. The material sequenced was peripheral blood. The source is a man between 25 and 39 years old with COVID-19, enrolled during active disease.

The V and J genes are TRBV27 and TRBJ1-2; D is undetermined. This CDR3 is built from 14 residues. The V and J ends lost 0 bases and 1 base respectively, with 6 bases between them. Germline CDR1 and CDR2: MNHEY and SMNVEV (reference sequence). The CDR3 is CASSLSGFNYGYTF. CDR3 coding DNA: TGTGCCAGCAGTTTATCTGGCTTTAACTATGGCTACACCTTC.

The rearrangement joins TRBV14 to TRBJ2-7, with a possible D match to TRBD1 (6 bases). The CDR3 spans 12 residues. V shed 3 bases and J shed 13 bases, with 16 bases lying between them. Looked up from germline, CDR1 is SGHDN and CDR2 is FVKESK. CDR3 region: CASSHLGGVGYF. CDR3 in DNA: TGTGCCAGCAGCCATTTAGGGGGAGTCGGATACTTC.

The chain has TRBV18 and TRBJ2-1, with D perhaps TRBD1 (6 bases). The CDR3 is 16 amino acids. V lost 0 bases to trimming and J lost 5 bases, with 14 bases between them. In germline, CDR1 is KGHSH, CDR2 LQKENI. CDR3 sequence: CASSPPSGARNNEQFF. Written as DNA, the CDR3 is TGTGCCAGCTCACCACCCTCAGGGGCGCGAAACAATGAGCAGTTCTTC.

CDR3 nucleotides: TGTGCCAGCAGCACGGCTAGCGGGAGGGCCCGGGACAATGAGCAGTTCTTC. This codes for CASSTASGRARDNEQFF. This chain joins TRBV21-1 and TRBJ2-1; the table gives TRBD2 as D, unverified against the DNA. TRBV21-1 is a recognized pseudogene. CDR3 size: 17 residues.

The rearrangement joins TRBV2 to TRBJ1-1; weak D call: TRBD1 (6 bases). V was pared by 2 bases and J by 2 bases, with 12 bases between. CDR3 length: 15 residues. Germline assignment: CDR1 SNHLY and CDR2 FYNNEI. CDR3 in amino acids: CASSEHQGGNTEAFF. Written as DNA, the CDR3 is TGTGCCAGCAGTGAACATCAAGGGGGAAACACTGAAGCTTTCTTT.

This clone has a handful of counts. Other nucleotide sequences in the sample specify the same CDR3. The V gene is TRBV7-9, the J gene TRBJ1-1; 7 bases align to TRBD1. CDR3 length: 14 residues. J lost 1 base, V lost 5 bases, and 4 bases had no gene match. Per the germline V gene, CDR1 is SEHNR and CDR2 is FQNEAQ (reference sequence). The CDR3, as DNA: TGTGCCAGCAGCCTTCAGGGGGGGAACACTGAAGCTTTCTTT. Amino acid sequence: CASSLQGGNTEAFF.

This chain joins TRBV6-2 or TRBV6-3 and TRBJ2-7; D possibly corresponds to TRBD1 (5 bases). CDR3 length equals 13 residues. Germline lookup yields CDR1 MNHEY and CDR2 SVGEGT. Deletions cut 0 bases from V and 2 bases from J, with 5 bases between. In DNA form, the CDR3 reads TGTGCCAGCAGTTACTCGGACACCTACGAGCAGTACTTC. Amino acid sequence: CASSYSDTYEQYF.

This clone was seen only once. The chain carries TRBV12-3 or TRBV12-4 and TRBJ1-4; tentatively, D is TRBD1 (5 bases). Trimming took off 4 bases at V and 8 bases at J, with 11 bases between the two ends. The CDR3 sequence is 13 residues long. In DNA form, the CDR3 reads TGTGCCAGCAGTTGGGGGGAGGTGGAAAAACTGTTTTTT. It codes for CASSWGEVEKLFF.

V and J are TRBV9 and TRBJ2-7; a weak D match, TRBD2 (5 bases). With 0 bases removed from V and 3 bases from J, the gap between germline ends came to 16 bases. The germline gives CDR1 SGDLS, CDR2 YYNGEE. The CDR3 sequence is 16 residues long. The CDR3 spells CASSVAHGVGDYEQYF. CDR3 nucleotide sequence: TGTGCCAGCAGCGTAGCTCACGGGGTTGGGGACTACGAGCAGTACTTC.

The chain employs TRBV27 and TRBJ2-3; tentative D call: TRBD2 (6 bases). The length of the CDR3 is 15 residues. CDR1 and CDR2 from the germline V gene are MNHEY and SMNVEV (reference sequence). Trimming took 0 bases from V and 4 from J, leaving 11 bases between them. Here the CDR3 DNA reads TGTGCCAGCAGTTTATCGCGGGGTAGCGCAGATACGCAGTATTTT. Translation: CASSLSRGSADTQYF.

This chain uses TRBV27 with TRBJ2-7; D possibly corresponds to TRBD2 (6 bases). Germline-derived CDR1 and CDR2 are MNHEY and SMNVEV (reference sequence). The CDR3 is made up of 14 amino acids. Trimming shortened V by 4 bases and J by 2 bases, and 12 bases separated the two germline ends. CDR3 nucleotides: TGTGCCAGCAGTTGGGCCCGGGGGACCTACGAGCAGTACTTC. Its protein product is CASSWARGTYEQYF.

This clone was detected once. The chain carries TRBV4-2 and TRBJ2-7, with D tentatively TRBD2 (6 bases). The CDR3 has 14 residues. The V gene's germline CDR1 is LGHNA and CDR2 YNFKEQ. Trimming cost V 1 base and J 7 bases, with 14 bases left between them. Written as DNA, the CDR3 is TGTGCCAGCAGCCAAGGGACGGGAGTGGGGGAGCAGTACTTC. It yields the protein CASSQGTGVGEQYF.

This chain uses TRBV3-1 (or the pseudogene TRBV3-2) with TRBJ2-1; tentatively, D is TRBD2 (6 bases). This CDR3 is 15 amino acids long. Trimming cost V 5 bases and J 4 bases, with 15 bases left between them. Germline V gene data show CDR1 as LGHDT and CDR2 as YNNKEL (reference sequence). The CDR3 DNA reads TGTGCCAGCAGCTTCCGGGGGAACGGGTACAATGAGCAGTTCTTC. It encodes CASSFRGNGYNEQFF.

The chain recombines TRBV7-9 with TRBJ2-1; no clear D gene. Germline loops: CDR1 SEHNR, CDR2 FQNEAQ (reference sequence). This CDR3 region has 16 residues. With 5 bases removed from V and 0 bases from J, the gap between germline ends came to 14 bases. The CDR3 loop is CASSGPAGSSYNEQFF. CDR3 nucleotides: TGTGCCAGCAGCGGCCCTGCAGGTAGCTCCTACAATGAGCAGTTCTTC.

The chain employs TRBV6-2 or TRBV6-3 and TRBJ1-1; possible D gene TRBD1, 5 bases. The V gene's germline CDR1 is MNHEY and CDR2 SVGEGT. V was cut by 6 bases and J by 0 bases, with 8 bases left in between. The CDR3 runs 13 residues. CDR3 sequence (DNA): TGTGCCAGCAGCAGACAGATGAACACTGAAGCTTTCTTT. As protein: CASSRQMNTEAFF.

The chain combines TRBV7-5 with TRBJ2-3; the table names TRBD1, a call not compared with the DNA. TRBV7-5 is a pseudogene locus. The CDR3 has 18 amino acids. CDR3 nucleotide sequence: TGTGCCAGAAGCTTAGTGGCCCCTAGACAGGATAGCACAGATACGCAGTATTTT. This codes for CARSLVAPRQDSTDTQYF.